Presented here are 7 T cell receptor beta chains from one specimen sequenced in a study of blood T cell repertoires in COVID-19. The method was immunoSEQ multiplex PCR; TCRdb's version includes in-frame clones alone and lacks a portion of them. The table shows some 69,000 clones, with roughly 79% occurring only once. The source material was peripheral blood. The receptors shown here come from a woman aged 70-85 years with acute or convalescent COVID-19.

The rearrangement uses TRBV11-2 and TRBJ1-2; D gene ambiguous. Trimming took 1 base from V and 8 from J, leaving 8 bases between them. Germline assignment: CDR1 SGHAT and CDR2 FQNNGV. The CDR3 length is 12 residues. The CDR3 DNA is TGTGCCAGCAGCTTAGCTGGGCGAGGCTACACCTTC. Translating gives CASSLAGRGYTF.

The sample holds a few counts of this clone. The V gene is TRBV5-4, the J gene TRBJ1-1; D call uncertain. Per the germline V gene, CDR1 is SGHNT and CDR2 is YYREEE (reference sequence). V dropped 3 bases and J dropped 0 bases, with 12 bases sitting between them. The CDR3 runs 15 residues. The CDR3: CASSSGGPLNTEAFF. As DNA, the CDR3 is TGTGCCAGCAGCTCGGGAGGACCCTTGAACACTGAAGCTTTCTTT.

This rearrangement joins TRBV5-4 to TRBJ1-6, with D perhaps matching TRBD1 (5 bases). CDR1 is SGHNT, CDR2 YYREEE, per germline (reference sequence). The V end lost 2 bases, the J end lost 5 bases, and 11 bases lay between the germline ends. This CDR3 comprises 15 residues. The CDR3: CASSLGADNNSPLHF. CDR3 DNA: TGTGCCAGCAGCTTAGGGGCAGATAATAATTCACCCCTCCACTTT.

The chain carries TRBV30 and TRBJ1-6, with a tentative D call TRBD1 (6 bases). The V and J ends lost 3 bases and 6 bases respectively, with 21 bases between them. Germline V gene data show CDR1 as GTSNPN and CDR2 as SVGIG (reference sequence). The CDR3 runs 17 residues. CDR3 loop: CAWSPFLRQAGNSPLHF. The DNA of the CDR3 is TGTGCCTGGAGCCCCTTCTTAAGACAGGCCGGTAATTCACCCCTCCACTTT.

This sequence joins TRBV3-1 (or the pseudogene TRBV3-2) and TRBJ1-4; 7 bases match TRBD1. The germline V gene has CDR1 LGHDT and CDR2 YNNKEL (reference sequence). The CDR3 is made up of 15 amino acids. Trimming at V came to 5 bases and at J to 5 bases, leaving 8 bases not matched to a gene. The CDR3 protein is CASSKRQGLNEKLFF. The CDR3 DNA sequence: TGTGCCAGCAGCAAACGACAGGGTCTGAATGAAAAACTGTTTTTT.

CDR3 in amino acids: CAISEASGRTTRNEQFF. CDR3 coding DNA: TGTGCCATCAGTGAGGCTAGCGGGAGGACCACTAGGAATGAGCAGTTCTTC. The chain employs TRBV10-3 and TRBJ2-1, with 11 bases identical to TRBD2. This CDR3 has 17 residues. After removal of 2 bases from V and 7 bases from J, the junction contained 10 bases not matched to a gene. From germline, CDR1 is ENHRY and CDR2 SYGVKD.

The gene calls are TRBV27 and TRBJ2-2; D gene uncertain. V lost 2 bases to trimming and J lost 4 bases, with 8 bases between them. The CDR3 runs 14 residues. The germline V gene has CDR1 MNHEY and CDR2 SMNVEV (reference sequence). The CDR3 DNA reads TGTGCCAGCAGTTTAAGAGGTTTCACCGGGGAGCTGTTTTTT. Protein: CASSLRGFTGELFF.